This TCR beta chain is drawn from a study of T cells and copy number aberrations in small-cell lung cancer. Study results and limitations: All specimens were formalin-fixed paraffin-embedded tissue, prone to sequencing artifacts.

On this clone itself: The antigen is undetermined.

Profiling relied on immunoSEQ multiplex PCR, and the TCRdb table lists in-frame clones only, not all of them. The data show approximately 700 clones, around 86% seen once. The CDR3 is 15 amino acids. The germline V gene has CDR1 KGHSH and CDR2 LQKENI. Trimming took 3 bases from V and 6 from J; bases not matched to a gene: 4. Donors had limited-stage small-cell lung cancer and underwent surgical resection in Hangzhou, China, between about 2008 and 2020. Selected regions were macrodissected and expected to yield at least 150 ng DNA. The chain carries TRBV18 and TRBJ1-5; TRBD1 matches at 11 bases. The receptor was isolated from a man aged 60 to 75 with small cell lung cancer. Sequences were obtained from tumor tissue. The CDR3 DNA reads TGTGCCAGCTCACCCTCGGACAGGGGGCGTCAGCCCCAGCATTTT. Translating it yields CASSPSDRGRQPQHF.